The 26 T cell receptor beta chains below were found in one sample sequenced in a study of Graves' ophthalmopathy and Graves' hyperthyroidism. The study amplified TCR beta CDR3 regions using RNA transcripts. First-round RT-PCR used HTBI primers; second-round multiplex PCR followed. MiXCR, run by TCRdb on the multiplex PCR reads, gives a single entry per CDR3 protein. Of roughly 1.1 million distinct CDR3 sequences listed, 35% to 40% were seen once; the top ten hold 11%. The specimen was peripheral blood or thyroid tissue (not recorded which). The receptors were sampled from an adult man with Graves' hyperthyroidism.

This clonotype was recorded a few times. The rearrangement uses TRBV5-5 and TRBJ2-7; a possible D gene is TRBD1 (5 bases). This CDR3 has 13 amino acids. Per the germline V gene, CDR1 is SGHKS and CDR2 is YYEKEE (reference sequence). V was cut by 7 bases and J by 2 bases, with 13 bases left in between. CDR3 sequence (DNA): TGTGCCAGCTCCACAGGAGTTACCTACGAGCAGTACTTC. Encoded protein: CASSTGVTYEQYF.

This clonotype has at least ten counts. The chain uses TRBV7-9 and TRBJ2-7; D is perhaps TRBD2 (6 bases). Trimming removed 5 bases from V and 6 bases from J, with 26 bases in between. The CDR3 has 17 amino acids. The V gene's germline CDR1 is SEHNR and CDR2 FQNEAQ (reference sequence). The CDR3 is CASSPRGRGTAASEQYF. CDR3 coding DNA: TGTGCCAGCAGCCCCCGGGGCCGCGGGACGGCGGCAAGCGAGCAGTACTTC.

This clonotype was seen a handful of times. This rearrangement joins TRBV30 to TRBJ1-5, with a possible D match to TRBD1 (5 bases). The CDR3 consists of 13 residues. The germline CDR1 and CDR2 sequences are GTSNPN and SVGIG (reference sequence). V was pared by 3 bases and J by 7 bases, with 13 bases between. CDR3 in amino acids: CAWRGEYGQPQHF. The CDR3 DNA is TGTGCCTGGAGAGGGGAGTACGGGCAGCCCCAGCATTTT.

This clonotype was detected many times. The rearrangement joins TRBV7-3 to TRBJ2-5, with 11 positions matching TRBD2. V lost 2 bases and J lost 4; bases outside the gene matches: 3. Germline values: CDR1 SGHTA, CDR2 FQGTGA. The CDR3 is 15 residues long. CDR3: CASSLGTSGAETQYF. In DNA, the CDR3 is TGTGCCAGCAGCTTAGGGACTAGCGGAGCAGAGACCCAGTACTTC.

The chain is built from TRBV25-1 and TRBJ1-4, with no clear D. The CDR3 length is 14 residues. V was clipped by 6 bases and J by 10 bases, with 18 bases between them. Germline assignment: CDR1 MGHDK and CDR2 SYGVNS. CDR3 residues: CASSPGPGGGKLFF. The CDR3 DNA is TGTGCCAGCAGCCCCGGGCCTGGAGGAGGAAAACTGTTTTTT.

The rearrangement uses TRBV11-1 and TRBJ1-2; D is uncertain. Trimming took off 6 bases at V and 1 base at J, with 12 bases between the two ends. There are 14 residues in the CDR3. The germline V gene has CDR1 SGHAT and CDR2 FQDESV (reference sequence). CDR3: CASRRPRLNYGYTF. CDR3 DNA sequence: TGTGCCAGCAGACGACCGAGACTTAACTATGGCTACACCTTC.

In its sample, this clonotype was seen many times. V is TRBV20-1 and J is TRBJ1-4, with 10 bases lining up with TRBD1. Per germline, CDR1 DFQATT and CDR2 SNEGSKA (reference sequence). The CDR3 totals 15 residues. J gave up 7 bases and V 6 bases, and 11 bases lay outside the gene matches. Here the CDR3 reads CSAVRTGGHSEKLFF. As DNA, the CDR3 is TGCAGTGCCGTCAGGACAGGGGGGCATAGTGAAAAACTGTTTTTT.

V gene TRBV4-3 combines with J gene TRBJ1-1, with D maybe TRBD1 (5 bases). V was clipped by 3 bases and J by 3 bases, with 14 bases between them. The germline V gene has CDR1 LGHNA and CDR2 YSLEER. The CDR3 totals 15 residues. CDR3 sequence reads: CASSQSGGGYTEAFF. The CDR3 DNA reads TGCGCCAGCAGCCAGTCTGGGGGAGGTTACACTGAAGCTTTCTTT.

This chain joins TRBV25-1 and TRBJ2-5; D is perhaps TRBD1 (5 bases). Germline-derived CDR1 and CDR2 are MGHDK and SYGVNS. Between the trimmed V and J ends, which lost 10 bases and 5 bases, there was a span of 17 bases. This CDR3 spans 13 amino acids. As DNA, the CDR3 is TGTGCCATAGGGGCAGGGCGCTTCGAGACCCAGTACTTC. Encoded protein: CAIGAGRFETQYF.

This sequence joins TRBV7-9 and TRBJ2-5, with D unresolved. Germline V gene lookup returns CDR1 SEHNR and CDR2 FQNEAQ (reference sequence). CDR3 length equals 14 residues. V was shortened by 5 bases and J by 4 bases, with 14 bases between the two germline ends. CDR3 sequence: CASSQAPFTETQYF. The CDR3 DNA follows: TGTGCCAGCAGCCAAGCGCCATTTACAGAGACCCAGTACTTC.

This clonotype came up a few times. CDR3 sequence (DNA): TGCAGCGTCGGGACAGGGTATAATTCACCCCTCCACTTT. Translation: CSVGTGYNSPLHF. V usage is TRBV29-1 and J usage is TRBJ1-6; 9 bases align to TRBD1. CDR3 size: 13 residues. Germline values: CDR1 SQVTM, CDR2 ANQGSEA. The junction had 1 base not matched to a gene; V was cut back by 6 bases and J by 4 bases. The variable domain in full, with the rest retrieved from reference TRBV29-1 and TRBJ1-6, is SAVISQKPSRDICQRGTSLTIQCQVDSQVTMMFWYRQQPGQSLTLIATANQGSEATYESGFVIDKFPISRPNLTFSTLTVSNMSPEDSSIYLCSVGTGYNSPLHFGNGTRLTVT.

This clonotype turned up a few times. The V and J genes are TRBV7-8 and TRBJ2-7, with a possible D match to TRBD1 (6 bases). Germline lookup yields CDR1 SGHVS and CDR2 FQNEAQ. V dropped 5 bases and J dropped 4 bases, with 12 bases sitting between them. The CDR3 covers 13 residues. CDR3 residues: CASSQGQFYEQYF. The CDR3, as DNA: TGTGCCAGCAGCCAGGGACAATTTTACGAGCAGTACTTC.

The chain links TRBV29-1 to TRBJ1-1; unclear D gene. V dropped 8 bases and J dropped 3 bases, with 13 bases sitting between them. The CDR3 runs 12 residues. Germline CDR1 SQVTM, CDR2 ANQGSEA. CDR3 sequence reads: CSLGNSDTEAFF. CDR3 DNA: TGCAGCTTGGGGAATTCGGACACTGAAGCTTTCTTT.

V and J are TRBV7-3 and TRBJ2-7; D might be TRBD1 (6 bases). Trimming shortened V by 5 bases and J by 2 bases, and 16 bases separated the two germline ends. This CDR3 has 15 amino acids. The germline V gene has CDR1 SGHTA and CDR2 FQGTGA. In nucleotides, the CDR3 is TGTGCCAGCAGCAACCAGGGGAAGGGGGCCTACGAGCAGTACTTC. Its protein product is CASSNQGKGAYEQYF.

In its sample, this clonotype was seen a few times. The chain couples TRBV15 to TRBJ2-5; D is perhaps TRBD1 (5 bases). CDR1 is LNHNV and CDR2 is YYDKDF in the germline V gene (reference sequence). The CDR3 is 14 amino acids. V was trimmed by 1 base and J by 3 bases, leaving 9 bases between them. The CDR3 loop is CATSRGDSEETQYF. CDR3 DNA: TGTGCCACCAGCAGAGGAGACAGTGAAGAGACCCAGTACTTC.

V usage is TRBV7-9 and J usage is TRBJ1-2, with TRBD1 matching over 9 bases. V shed 2 bases, J shed 3 bases, and the junction held 7 bases outside the gene matches. Germline V gene sequence: CDR1 SEHNR, CDR2 FQNEAQ (reference sequence). The CDR3 spans 16 residues. CDR3 sequence: CASSLPRTGGHYGYTF. The CDR3 DNA reads TGTGCCAGCAGCTTACCCCGCACAGGGGGCCACTATGGCTACACCTTC.

As for this clonotype: The conserved closing phenylalanine or tryptophan is absent in this CDR3, likely reflecting a read error. The genes are TRBV12-3 or TRBV12-4 and TRBJ1-5, with TRBD1 matching 9 bases. Trimming removed 5 bases from V and 4 bases from J; junction bases left unmatched: 6. The CDR3 is 15 residues long. This chain's CDR3 is CASSLTGGSNQPQHL. CDR3 nucleotide sequence: TGTGCCAGCAGTCTGACAGGGGGAAGTAATCAGCCCCAGCATCTT.

This clonotype was counted between two and nine times. The chain links TRBV9 to TRBJ1-3, with D uncertain. Deletions cut 3 bases from V and 4 bases from J, with 17 bases between. CDR1 is SGDLS and CDR2 is YYNGEE in the germline V gene. This CDR3 has 16 residues. CDR3 DNA: TGTGCCAGCAGCGCCGCCGCTCAGGACCCAGGAAACACCATATATTTT. It yields the protein CASSAAAQDPGNTIYF. Full variable domain (missing parts from reference TRBV9 and TRBJ1-3): DSGVTQTPKHLITATGQRVTLRCSPRSGDLSVYWYQQSLDQGLQFLIQYYNGEERAKGNILERFSAQQFPDLHSELNLSSLELGDSALYFCASSAAAQDPGNTIYFGEGSWLTVV.

As for this clonotype: It may be a read error: a sequence one base away is much more abundant. V gene TRBV7-3 combines with J gene TRBJ1-1; D is uncertain. CDR1 and CDR2 from the germline V gene are SGHTA and FQGTGA. The CDR3 runs 14 residues. As DNA, the CDR3 is TGTGCCAGCAGCTTTTCCGTGCGGAACGCTGAAGCTTTCTTT. Encoded protein: CASSFSVRNAEAFF.

The table lists this clonotype with many counts. The CDR3 loop is CASSLVRTSAEQYF. The DNA of the CDR3 is TGTGCCAGCAGTTTAGTCAGGACTAGCGCCGAGCAGTACTTC. The chain carries TRBV12-3 or TRBV12-4 and TRBJ2-7; 9 bases map to TRBD2. Trimming cost V 1 base and J 6 bases; bases outside gene matches: 4. CDR3 length equals 14 residues.

This chain joins TRBV4-2 and TRBJ2-6; D not certain. The CDR3 contains 17 residues. Germline V CDR1 and CDR2: LGHNA, YNFKEQ. V gave up 3 bases and J gave up 1 base, with 13 bases separating them. The CDR3 sequence is CASSQGETQSGANVLTF. Here the CDR3 DNA reads TGTGCCAGCAGCCAGGGCGAGACTCAGTCTGGGGCCAACGTCCTGACTTTC.

This clonotype has only a few counts. The rearrangement uses TRBV12-3 or TRBV12-4 and TRBJ2-7; 7 bases are a match to TRBD2. The CDR3 has 15 amino acids. The J segment lost 4 bases and the V segment lost 2 bases, leaving 8 bases of the junction unmatched. In nucleotides, the CDR3 is TGTGCCAGCAGTTTATGGGCGGGGGTAATGTACGAGCAGTACTTC. Protein product: CASSLWAGVMYEQYF.

For the CDR3, the DNA is TGTGCCAGCTCTGGAGGGGCGTGGTACGAGCAGTACTTC. Translated, it gives CASSGGAWYEQYF. V and J are TRBV18 and TRBJ2-7; the D gene is possibly TRBD2 (6 bases). CDR3 length equals 13 residues. The germline V and J ends were trimmed by 6 bases and 4 bases, with 13 bases remaining between them. Germline V gene lookup returns CDR1 KGHSH and CDR2 LQKENI.

The chain links TRBV10-3 to TRBJ1-2, with unresolved D. This CDR3 contains 13 residues. CDR1 ENHRY and CDR2 SYGVKD come from the germline V gene. Trimming removed 10 bases at V and 8 bases at J, with 20 bases between. DNA of the CDR3: TGTGCCAGCGGCCGACCTAAAGCCGTCGGCTACACCTTC. Protein product: CASGRPKAVGYTF.

This clonotype has only a few counts. The chain links TRBV12-3 or TRBV12-4 to TRBJ1-2, with a tentative D call TRBD1 (5 bases). V was trimmed by 3 bases and J by 7 bases, leaving 12 bases between them. The CDR3 totals 13 residues. This CDR3 reads CASSLTGVFGYTF. In nucleotides, the CDR3 is TGTGCCAGCAGTTTGACGGGGGTTTTTGGCTACACCTTC.

J is TRBJ2-2 and V is TRBV20-1, with D perhaps TRBD1 or TRBD2 (6 bases each). The V gene lost 3 bases and the J gene lost 4 bases, with 12 bases spanning the gap. CDR3 length equals 14 residues. Germline V gives CDR1 DFQATT, CDR2 SNEGSKA (reference sequence). The chain's CDR3 is CSASRGGRTGELFF. As DNA, the CDR3 is TGCAGTGCTAGTCGTGGGGGGCGCACCGGGGAGCTGTTTTTT.